These 28 T cell receptor beta chains share one sample of origin, sequenced in a study of radiotherapy plus CTLA-4 blockade in lung cancer. The assay was immunoSEQ multiplex PCR, and TCRdb's table has in-frame clones only and misses some. The sample holds roughly 98,000 clones, about 83% seen once. The sequences come from peripheral blood, collected from a patient treated with radiotherapy plus ipilimumab. The origin of the receptors is a human donor with non-small cell lung cancer that progressed on radiotherapy plus ipilimumab.

The J gene is TRBJ1-5, the V gene TRBV7-2; D possibly corresponds to TRBD1 (6 bases). CDR3 size: 15 residues. Germline V gives CDR1 SGHTA, CDR2 FQGNSA. V gave up 5 bases and J gave up 0 bases, with 11 bases separating them. The DNA of the CDR3 is TGTGCCAGCAGCCCGAGGGGGGGTAGCAATCAGCCCCAGCATTTT. It encodes CASSPRGGSNQPQHF.

The chain links TRBV5-1 to TRBJ2-3; D gene ambiguous. Trimming shortened V by 9 bases and J by 2 bases, and 13 bases separated the two germline ends. Germline CDR1 reads SGHRS; CDR2 reads YFSETQ. This CDR3 contains 13 residues. The CDR3 DNA reads TGCGCCACCTCACGTACAAACACAGATACGCAGTATTTT. It is translated as CATSRTNTDTQYF.

The rearrangement uses TRBV9 and TRBJ1-1; unclear D gene. The CDR3 runs to 13 residues. Germline V gives CDR1 SGDLS, CDR2 YYNGEE. The V end was cut by 0 bases, the J end by 0 bases, with 3 bases between. CDR3 amino acids: CASSVAMNTEAFF. DNA for the CDR3: TGTGCCAGCAGCGTAGCAATGAACACTGAAGCTTTCTTT.

This sequence joins TRBV9 and TRBJ1-2; D perhaps matches TRBD1 (5 bases). Germline CDR1 reads SGDLS; CDR2 reads YYNGEE. V lost 0 bases and J lost 3, with 12 bases in between. CDR3 length: 15 residues. CDR3: CASSVGTGQYYGYTF. DNA for the CDR3: TGTGCCAGCAGCGTAGGAACAGGACAATACTATGGCTACACCTTC.

This sequence joins TRBV5-8 and TRBJ2-7; perhaps D is TRBD1 or TRBD2 (5 bases each). V dropped 4 bases and J dropped 0 bases, with 17 bases sitting between them. The length of the CDR3 is 16 residues. Germline loops: CDR1 SGHTS, CDR2 YDEGEE. In DNA form, the CDR3 reads TGTGCCAGCAGCCCAGGATGGGGACCCTCCTCCTACGAGCAGTACTTC. Residues: CASSPGWGPSSYEQYF.

The chain couples TRBV9 to TRBJ2-7; perhaps TRBD2 as D (6 bases). V lost 3 bases, J lost 2 bases, and 12 bases lay in between. The CDR3 totals 14 residues. Germline V gives CDR1 SGDLS, CDR2 YYNGEE. CDR3 sequence: CASSAPGRAYEQYF. CDR3 sequence (DNA): TGTGCCAGCAGCGCCCCCGGGAGAGCCTACGAGCAGTACTTC.

The chain has TRBV9 and TRBJ2-7, with 9 bases fitting TRBD2. The germline V gene has CDR1 SGDLS and CDR2 YYNGEE. Trimming cost V 4 bases and J 7 bases; bases outside gene matches: 15. This CDR3 has 16 residues. CDR3 protein: CASSPRGVAGVGEQYF. The CDR3 nucleotides read TGTGCCAGCAGCCCACGAGGGGTAGCGGGAGTGGGGGAGCAGTACTTC.

This chain joins TRBV11-3 and TRBJ2-1; D unresolved. The V end was cut by 1 base, the J end by 6 bases, with 13 bases between. The CDR3 length is 15 residues. Germline V lookup: CDR1 SGHNT, CDR2 YENEEA. The CDR3 is CASSLGQLIANEQFF. Written as DNA, the CDR3 is TGTGCCAGCAGCTTAGGCCAGCTTATTGCCAATGAGCAGTTCTTC.

This chain uses TRBV7-2 with TRBJ1-4, with no clear D. Per the germline V gene, CDR1 is SGHTA and CDR2 is FQGNSA. V was clipped by 5 bases and J by 1 base, with 11 bases between them. The CDR3 extends over 15 amino acids. The CDR3 loop is CASSPESQTNEKLFF. The CDR3, as DNA: TGTGCCAGCAGCCCCGAGAGCCAAACTAATGAAAAACTGTTTTTT.

This rearrangement joins TRBV27 to TRBJ2-7, with D perhaps TRBD2 (5 bases). The V gene lost 3 bases and the J gene lost 3 bases, with 18 bases spanning the gap. Germline CDR1 MNHEY, CDR2 SMNVEV (reference sequence). This CDR3 is 16 amino acids long. The CDR3 reads CASSLGHKLGNYEQYF. The CDR3 nucleotides read TGTGCCAGCAGTTTGGGCCACAAACTAGGGAACTACGAGCAGTACTTC.

The V and J genes are TRBV27 and TRBJ1-4; 8 bases line up with TRBD1. The length of the CDR3 is 17 residues. CDR1 and CDR2 from the germline V gene are MNHEY and SMNVEV (reference sequence). Germline trimming cut 3 bases from V and 5 bases from J; bases unmatched to any gene: 11. CDR3 nucleotide sequence: TGTGCCAGCAGTTTTGCCCCAGGGGGCAGGGGGAATGAAAAACTGTTTTTT. This sequence encodes CASSFAPGGRGNEKLFF. The full variable domain, rest sourced from reference TRBV27 and TRBJ1-4, is EAQVTQNPRYLITVTGKKLTVTCSQNMNHEYMSWYRQDPGLGLRQIYYSMNVEVTDKGDVPEGYKVSRKEKRNFPLILESPSPNQTSLYFCASSFAPGGRGNEKLFFGSGTQLSVL.

This clone was seen only once. The chain combines TRBV29-1 with TRBJ2-3, with TRBD2 as a possible D gene (7 bases). V was pared by 5 bases and J by 0 bases, with 15 bases between. Germline-derived CDR1 and CDR2 are SQVTM and ANQGSEA. The CDR3 runs to 15 residues. The CDR3 protein is CSVPGGRTSTDTQYF. The DNA of the CDR3 is TGCAGCGTTCCGGGGGGCAGGACTAGCACAGATACGCAGTATTTT.

The rearrangement links TRBV18 to TRBJ2-7; 10 nucleotides match TRBD1. The germline V gene has CDR1 KGHSH and CDR2 LQKENI. This CDR3 is 13 amino acids long. V lost 4 bases, J lost 5 bases, and 2 bases stayed unmatched. This CDR3 reads CASSLGQGDEQYF. CDR3 nucleotides: TGTGCCAGCTCACTAGGACAGGGGGACGAGCAGTACTTC.

This clone was observed a few times. V and J are TRBV2 and TRBJ2-1, with 7 nucleotides matching TRBD1. Germline V CDR1 and CDR2: SNHLY, FYNNEI. V lost 10 bases and J lost 3; bases outside the gene matches: 3. The CDR3 runs 12 residues. CDR3 DNA: TGTGCCATCGGGGACAGCTACAATGAGCAGTTCTTC. Its translation: CAIGDSYNEQFF.

The rearrangement links TRBV7-8 to TRBJ2-1; D call uncertain. The CDR3 length is 15 residues. The ends were cut back, 5 bases at V and 4 bases at J, with 15 bases in the middle. Germline loops: CDR1 SGHVS, CDR2 FQNEAQ. The DNA of the CDR3 is TGTGCCAGCAGCCCCTGGATTGCCAGGTACAATGAGCAGTTCTTC. Translation gives CASSPWIARYNEQFF.

This rearrangement joins TRBV11-1 to TRBJ2-7, with TRBD1 as a possible D gene (6 bases). The CDR3 covers 15 residues. Looked up from germline, CDR1 is SGHAT and CDR2 is FQDESV (reference sequence). The ends were cut back, 3 bases at V and 2 bases at J, with 14 bases in the middle. The CDR3 loop is CASSFGTSRAYEQYF. CDR3 nucleotide sequence: TGTGCCAGCAGCTTCGGGACATCGAGGGCCTACGAGCAGTACTTC.

The V call is TRBV9, the J call TRBJ2-3, with 11 positions matching TRBD2. V gave up 3 bases and J gave up 8 bases; unmatched junction bases: 8. The CDR3 consists of 15 residues. The germline V gene has CDR1 SGDLS and CDR2 YYNGEE. The CDR3: CASSGGLAVGRTQYF. CDR3 DNA: TGTGCCAGCAGCGGGGGACTAGCGGTCGGTCGTACGCAGTATTTT.

The CDR3 DNA follows: TGTGCCAGCAGCGTAGCTTTAGTTTCTGCATATGGCAATGAGCAGTTCTTC. Protein sequence: CASSVALVSAYGNEQFF. V usage is TRBV9 and J usage is TRBJ2-1; D remains unclear. The length of the CDR3 is 17 residues. Germline V lookup: CDR1 SGDLS, CDR2 YYNGEE. Trimming pared 0 bases from V and 6 bases from J, leaving 19 bases between. The variable domain in full, completed from reference TRBV9 and TRBJ2-1, reads DSGVTQTPKHLITATGQRVTLRCSPRSGDLSVYWYQQSLDQGLQFLIQYYNGEERAKGNILERFSAQQFPDLHSELNLSSLELGDSALYFCASSVALVSAYGNEQFFGPGTRLTVL.

The chain joins TRBV4-3 to TRBJ2-1; 9 nucleotides match TRBD2. The CDR3 loop spans 14 amino acids. J lost 11 bases, V lost 0 bases, and 5 bases had no gene match. Germline CDR1 reads LGHNA; CDR2 reads YSLEER. CDR3 DNA sequence: TGCGCCAGCAGCCAAGAGCTAGCGGGGACCAAGCAGTTCTTC. Translation: CASSQELAGTKQFF.

Worth noting for this clone: The same CDR3 can be traced to other DNA sequences in this sample. The gene calls are TRBV29-1 and TRBJ2-7, with 15 bases aligning to TRBD2. V shed 5 bases, J shed 7 bases, and the junction held 6 bases outside the gene matches. The germline V gene encodes CDR1 SQVTM and CDR2 ANQGSEA. CDR3 length: 14 residues. Here the CDR3 DNA reads TGCAGCGTTAGGACTAGCGGGGGGGCTGGGGAGCAGTACTTC. It codes for CSVRTSGGAGEQYF.

This chain connects TRBV6-1 to TRBJ2-7; D possibly corresponds to TRBD2 (6 bases). Between the trimmed V and J ends, which lost 1 base and 3 bases, there was a span of 10 bases. Germline CDR1 MNHNS, CDR2 SASEGT. The CDR3 extends over 14 amino acids. The CDR3 reads CASSEGSGYYEQYF. The CDR3 DNA reads as TGTGCCAGCAGTGAAGGAAGCGGGTACTACGAGCAGTACTTC.

This chain uses TRBV28 with TRBJ2-7; D unclear. This CDR3 spans 13 amino acids. Trimming cost V 7 bases and J 0 bases, with 10 bases left between them. Germline assignment: CDR1 MDHEN and CDR2 SYDVKM. The CDR3 loop is CASTLGTSYEQYF. The CDR3 coding sequence is TGTGCCAGCACCCTCGGCACCTCCTACGAGCAGTACTTC.

About this clone: One junction end does not reproduce the germline sequence, and a read error may be involved. This chain links TRBV7-7 with TRBJ2-3; D possibly uses TRBD1 or TRBD2 (5 bases each). The CDR3 spans 14 residues. The germline CDR1 and CDR2 sequences are SSHAT and FNYEAQ (reference sequence). CDR3 residues: CASSPGTAAGTQYF. The DNA for the CDR3 is TGTGCTAGCAGCCCCGGGACGGCCGCGGGTACGCAGTATTTT.

The gene calls are TRBV10-3 and TRBJ1-2; D gene ambiguous. The V end lost 8 bases, the J end lost 1 base, and 5 bases lay between the germline ends. From germline, CDR1 is ENHRY and CDR2 SYGVKD. This CDR3 has 11 residues. CDR3 DNA sequence: TGTGCCATCGGCGGTAACTATGGCTACACCTTC. It translates to CAIGGNYGYTF.

The CDR3 DNA sequence: TGCGCCAGCAGTGATTGGGGAGGAATCGAATTTTTCATGAACACTGAAGCTTTCTTT. Translated: CASSDWGGIEFFMNTEAFF. The V and J genes are TRBV10-2 and TRBJ1-1; D is undetermined. The V gene lost 3 bases and the J gene lost 0 bases, with 23 bases spanning the gap. The germline CDR1 and CDR2 sequences are WSHSY and SAAADI. The CDR3 sequence is 19 residues long.

CDR3: CASSGGTGPLFF. CDR3 bases: TGTGCCAGTAGTGGCGGGACAGGCCCACTGTTTTTT. This rearrangement joins TRBV19 to TRBJ1-4, with 8 bases that match TRBD1. After removal of 5 bases from V and 13 bases from J, the junction contained 6 bases not matched to a gene. Germline CDR1 and CDR2: LNHDA and SQIVND (reference sequence). The CDR3 is made up of 12 amino acids.

The chain recombines TRBV29-1 with TRBJ2-2; 7 nucleotides agree with TRBD2. CDR3 length equals 15 residues. Unmatched junction bases numbered 9, after V lost 4 bases and J lost 4 bases. Per the germline V gene, CDR1 is SQVTM and CDR2 is ANQGSEA. CDR3 DNA sequence: TGCAGCGTTGCGGCGGGAGCAGCGGCCACCGGGGAGCTGTTTTTT. This encodes CSVAAGAAATGELFF.

The chain links TRBV7-9 to TRBJ2-3; TRBD1 matches at 9 bases. With 1 base clipped from V and 4 bases from J, the junction kept 9 bases outside the gene matches. The CDR3 spans 17 residues. Germline V gives CDR1 SEHNR, CDR2 FQNEAQ (reference sequence). The DNA for the CDR3 is TGTGCCAGCAGCTTAGGGGGGACAGGGACACGATCAGATACGCAGTATTTT. It encodes CASSLGGTGTRSDTQYF.